This TCR beta chain was recorded in a study of early T cells in non-severe SARS-CoV-2 infection. The germline gives CDR1 ENHRY, CDR2 SYGVKD. The CDR3 totals 16 residues. The V gene lost 2 bases and the J gene lost 3 bases, with 15 bases spanning the gap. This clonotype showed up just a few times. TCRdb ran MiXCR on the 5' RACE reads and lists one entry per CDR3 protein. The sample includes about 77,000 distinct CDR3 sequences, roughly a sixth of them seen just once. Sequencing used whole blood. The chain couples TRBV10-3 to TRBJ2-3; perhaps TRBD1 as D (5 bases). This TCR was sampled from an adult who was a healthcare worker with PCR-confirmed SARS-CoV-2 infection or an uninfected control (not recorded which). The CDR3 DNA sequence: TGTGCCATCAGTGAGCCCAGGGCCCCCCGAACAGATACGCAGTATTTT. This gives the protein CAISEPRAPRTDTQYF.